The 31 T cell receptor beta chains below come from one sample, sequenced in a study of T-cell reconstitution after alpha-beta-depleted transplantation in children. The TCRbeta library incorporated unique molecular identifiers. MiXCR, run by TCRdb on the PCR reads, gives a single entry per CDR3 protein. The data hold more than 20,000 distinct CDR3 sequences, with approximately 11% observed a single time. Sequenced here: PBMCs from the stem cell graft donor, sampled from the stem cell graft. All receptors come from a human donor who donated a stem cell graft to a child with chronic granulomatous disease.

This clonotype was seen many times. The genes are TRBV5-1 and TRBJ2-1; unclear D gene. The V end was cut by 0 bases, the J end by 2 bases, with 9 bases between. Germline lookup yields CDR1 SGHRS and CDR2 YFSETQ. The CDR3 contains 15 residues. Written as DNA, the CDR3 is TGCGCCAGCAGCTTGGAGGAGTTGGCCTACAATGAGCAGTTCTTC. Translation: CASSLEELAYNEQFF.

This clonotype showed up many times. This rearrangement joins TRBV7-8 to TRBJ1-2, with D maybe TRBD1 (5 bases). Per germline, CDR1 SGHVS and CDR2 FQNEAQ. The CDR3 contains 15 residues. Trimming cost V 4 bases and J 5 bases, with 17 bases left between them. The CDR3 here is CASSSPSGGDYGYTF. CDR3 nucleotides: TGTGCCAGCAGCTCCCCCTCCGGAGGGGATTATGGCTACACCTTC.

In its sample, this clonotype was seen many times. The rearrangement uses TRBV15 and TRBJ2-6, with a tentative D call TRBD2 (5 bases). The germline V gene encodes CDR1 LNHNV and CDR2 YYDKDF (reference sequence). The CDR3 runs 14 residues. The V gene lost 6 bases and the J gene lost 12 bases, with 18 bases spanning the gap. CDR3: CATRFPGIPRVLTF. In DNA, the CDR3 is TGTGCCACCAGGTTTCCGGGAATCCCTCGCGTCCTGACTTTC. Filled out from reference TRBV15 and TRBJ2-6, the complete variable domain reads DAMVIQNPRYQVTQFGKPVTLSCSQTLNHNVMYWYQQKSSQAPKLLFHYYDKDFNNEADTPDNFQSRRPNTSFCFLDIRSPGLGDTAMYLCATRFPGIPRVLTFGAGSRLTVL.

There are many counts of this clonotype. The chain employs TRBV15 and TRBJ1-2; possible D gene TRBD1, 6 bases. CDR1 and CDR2 (germline): LNHNV, YYDKDF (reference sequence). V gave up 8 bases and J gave up 2 bases, with 21 bases separating them. This CDR3 spans 16 amino acids. The DNA for the CDR3 is TGTGCCACCCAGGGAAGGGGAACAGGGTCGAACTATGGCTACACCTTC. Translated: CATQGRGTGSNYGYTF.

Relative to its sample, this clonotype is medium-sized. The J gene is TRBJ2-1, the V gene TRBV7-9; 10 positions agree with TRBD1. The germline CDR1 and CDR2 sequences are SEHNR and FQNEAQ (reference sequence). The CDR3 totals 16 residues. V gave up 5 bases and J gave up 4 bases; unmatched junction bases: 8. CDR3 in DNA: TGTGCCAGCAGCCCCCGGGACAGGGGTGGGTACAATGAGCAGTTCTTC. It codes for CASSPRDRGGYNEQFF.

The chain carries TRBV2 and TRBJ2-3; the D gene is possibly TRBD2 (7 bases). Germline V CDR1 and CDR2: SNHLY, FYNNEI. CDR3 length equals 18 residues. V was shortened by 11 bases and J by 5 bases, with 32 bases between the two germline ends. The CDR3 DNA follows: TGTGCCCTCAGCCTCTCGTCGGCGGGAGATGGGACACGAGATACGCAGTATTTT. It is translated as CALSLSSAGDGTRDTQYF.

At least ten counts were recorded for this clonotype. The chain links TRBV29-1 to TRBJ2-4, with D unresolved. CDR1 is SQVTM and CDR2 is ANQGSEA in the germline V gene. This CDR3 is 14 amino acids long. V was shortened by 6 bases and J by 0 bases, with 12 bases between the two germline ends. CDR3 in DNA: TGCAGCGTCTCACCAGCTTTAGCCAAAAACATTCAGTACTTC. Amino acid sequence: CSVSPALAKNIQYF.

This clonotype was observed many times. The chain recombines TRBV20-1 with TRBJ2-1, with D maybe TRBD1 (6 bases). The CDR3 is 11 amino acids. V lost 7 bases and J 10 bases, leaving 14 bases between the germline ends. Germline-derived CDR1 and CDR2 are DFQATT and SNEGSKA (reference sequence). The CDR3 region is CSVQGQGEQFF. CDR3 coding DNA: TGCAGTGTTCAGGGACAAGGAGAGCAGTTCTTC.

The V gene is TRBV9, the J gene TRBJ2-7, with D tentatively TRBD1 (6 bases). This CDR3 has 14 amino acids. The V end was cut by 3 bases, the J end by 1 base, with 11 bases between. CDR1 and CDR2 from the germline V gene are SGDLS and YYNGEE. The CDR3 nucleotides are TGTGCCAGCAGCGCAGGGGATAGGTCCTACGAGCAGTACTTC. This codes for CASSAGDRSYEQYF.

Ten or more counts support this clonotype. The rearrangement links TRBV29-1 to TRBJ2-7; either TRBD1 or TRBD2 may fit D (5 bases each). Germline V gene sequence: CDR1 SQVTM, CDR2 ANQGSEA. This CDR3 has 12 residues. V was clipped by 4 bases and J by 9 bases, with 16 bases between them. Here the CDR3 reads CSVGRDPGPQYF. As DNA, the CDR3 is TGCAGCGTTGGCCGGGACCCCGGGCCGCAGTACTTC.

The chain employs TRBV5-5 and TRBJ2-7; possibly TRBD2 for D (5 bases). Trimming left V 0 bases short and J 1 base short, with 11 bases between. This CDR3 region has 15 residues. Germline CDR1 is SGHKS and CDR2 is YYEKEE (reference sequence). This chain's CDR3 is CASSLGVRGSYEQYF. CDR3 nucleotides: TGTGCCAGCAGCTTGGGCGTTCGGGGTTCCTACGAGCAGTACTTC.

The chain employs TRBV2 and TRBJ1-1; 7 nucleotides agree with TRBD1. J was trimmed by 3 bases and V by 8 bases; bases with no gene match: 12. Germline V gives CDR1 SNHLY, CDR2 FYNNEI. The CDR3 contains 15 residues. CDR3 sequence: CASFGDSYKDTEAFF. The DNA of the CDR3 is TGTGCCAGCTTCGGGGACAGCTATAAAGACACTGAAGCTTTCTTT.

This clonotype was counted many times. The chain uses TRBV29-1 and TRBJ2-1; no firm D call. Germline V gene data show CDR1 as SQVTM and CDR2 as ANQGSEA. The V end lost 3 bases, the J end lost 8 bases, and 11 bases lay between the germline ends. The CDR3 is 12 residues long. The CDR3 DNA reads as TGCAGCGTTGATATATCAACGGATGAGCAGTTCTTC. It encodes CSVDISTDEQFF.

The table lists this clonotype with many counts. The rearrangement links TRBV2 to TRBJ2-3; D call uncertain. CDR3 length equals 12 residues. V gave up 2 bases and J gave up 4 bases, with 4 bases separating them. CDR1 and CDR2 (germline): SNHLY, FYNNEI. CDR3 in DNA: TGTGCCAGCAGTGAACCCCCAGATACGCAGTATTTT. Translating gives CASSEPPDTQYF. The variable domain in full, with the rest retrieved from reference TRBV2 and TRBJ2-3, is EPEVTQTPSHQVTQMGQEVILRCVPISNHLYFYWYRQILGQKVEFLVSFYNNEISEKSEIFDDQFSVERPDGSNFTLKIRSTKLEDSAMYFCASSEPPDTQYFGPGTRLTVL.

This clonotype was observed at least ten times. The chain couples TRBV7-6 to TRBJ2-3; TRBD2 aligns across 7 bases. In germline, CDR1 is SGHVS, CDR2 FNYEAQ. This CDR3 has 15 amino acids. V was pared by 4 bases and J by 0 bases, with 4 bases of the junction left unmatched. The CDR3 DNA reads as TGTGCCAGCAGCTCCTTAGCGGGTAGCACAGATACGCAGTATTTT. This translates into CASSSLAGSTDTQYF.

This clonotype was seen at least ten times. The V gene is TRBV27, the J gene TRBJ2-3; perhaps TRBD2 as D (6 bases). The CDR3 contains 15 residues. V lost 5 bases and J lost 1, with 13 bases in between. Per the germline V gene, CDR1 is MNHEY and CDR2 is SMNVEV (reference sequence). The CDR3 DNA is TGTGCCAGCAGTCCGCCCCAGCGGGGCACAGATACGCAGTATTTT. Protein sequence: CASSPPQRGTDTQYF.

This clonotype was seen ten or more times. The chain uses TRBV13 and TRBJ2-7, with TRBD2 as a possible D gene (5 bases). Germline V gives CDR1 PRHDT, CDR2 FYEKMQ (reference sequence). V shed 4 bases and J shed 3 bases, with 13 bases lying between them. CDR3 length: 14 amino acids. The chain's CDR3 is CASSSAGGLYEQYF. Here the CDR3 DNA reads TGTGCCAGCAGCTCCGCCGGAGGCCTCTACGAGCAGTACTTC. Complete variable domain (other parts from reference TRBV13 and TRBJ2-7): AAGVIQSPRHLIKEKRETATLKCYPIPRHDTVYWYQQGPGQDPQFLISFYEKMQSDKGSIPDRFSAQQFSDYHSELNMSSLELGDSALYFCASSSAGGLYEQYFGPGTRLTVT.

The V and J genes are TRBV30 and TRBJ2-1, with D possibly matching TRBD2 (6 bases). With 2 bases removed from V and 4 bases from J, the gap between germline ends came to 18 bases. Germline V lookup: CDR1 GTSNPN, CDR2 SVGIG (reference sequence). The CDR3 consists of 16 residues. In DNA, the CDR3 is TGTGCCTGGAGTCCTTGGGATAGCGGAAGGTACAATGAGCAGTTCTTC. As protein: CAWSPWDSGRYNEQFF.

This clonotype showed up many times. This rearrangement joins TRBV24-1 to TRBJ2-3, with D unclear. This CDR3 is built from 16 residues. V shed 0 bases and J shed 2 bases, with 11 bases lying between them. Germline values: CDR1 KGHDR, CDR2 SFDVKD. The CDR3 region has the DNA TGTGCCACCAGTGATTTGCGAGGCGGTCTCACAGATACGCAGTATTTT. The encoded protein is CATSDLRGGLTDTQYF.

This clonotype has ten or more counts. V and J are TRBV9 and TRBJ2-3; D unclear. The CDR3 has 14 amino acids. The germline V gene encodes CDR1 SGDLS and CDR2 YYNGEE. Trimming pared 3 bases from V and 1 base from J, leaving 9 bases between. CDR3 bases: TGTGCCAGCAGCGGGGGTGGGGGCACAGATACGCAGTATTTT. Protein product: CASSGGGGTDTQYF.

Many counts were recorded for this clonotype. The chain joins TRBV7-8 to TRBJ2-2; D might be TRBD1 (5 bases). With 1 base removed from V and 5 bases from J, the gap between germline ends came to 23 bases. CDR1 is SGHVS and CDR2 is FQNEAQ in the germline V gene. The CDR3 sequence is 19 residues long. CDR3 nucleotide sequence: TGTGCCAGCAGCTTAGAAGCCCAGGGTGATGTTGCCAGAACCGGGGAGCTGTTTTTT. Amino acid sequence: CASSLEAQGDVARTGELFF. The full variable domain, its missing parts supplied by reference TRBV7-8 and TRBJ2-2, is GAGVSQSPRYKVAKRGQDVALRCDPISGHVSLFWYQQALGQGPEFLTYFQNEAQLDKSGLPSDRFFAERPEGSVSTLKIQRTQQEDSAVYLCASSLEAQGDVARTGELFFGEGSRLTVL.

This clonotype was counted ten times or more. A much larger clone differs from this one at a single base, so this may be a read error. The CDR3 is CASSRSRVPSGANGLTF. The CDR3 DNA reads as TGTGCCAGCAGTAGGTCCCGGGTCCCGTCTGGGGCCAACGGCCTGACTTTC. The V gene is TRBV25-1, the J gene TRBJ2-6; D is possibly TRBD1 (5 bases). Germline CDR1 and CDR2: MGHDK and SYGVNS. The CDR3 has 17 residues.

This clonotype has a count of ten or more. The rearrangement links TRBV6-1 to TRBJ2-2, with a possible D match to TRBD2 (5 bases). CDR3 size: 17 residues. Germline V gene sequence: CDR1 MNHNS, CDR2 SASEGT. The V end lost 6 bases, the J end lost 2 bases, and 19 bases lay between the germline ends. CDR3 in amino acids: CASRPSPPAVNTGELFF. The DNA of the CDR3 is TGTGCCAGCAGGCCCTCCCCACCAGCGGTCAACACCGGGGAGCTGTTTTTT.

This clonotype was observed at least ten times. This may stem from a read error, because a much larger clone lies one nucleotide away. The CDR3: CASSLDGGSGANGLTF. The DNA for the CDR3 is TGCGCCAGCAGCTTGGATGGGGGCTCTGGGGCCAACGGCCTGACTTTC. This chain joins TRBV5-1 and TRBJ2-6; TRBD1 might be the D (6 bases). The CDR3 has 16 amino acids. Germline values: CDR1 SGHRS, CDR2 YFSETQ.

This clonotype has ten or more counts. This chain joins TRBV20-1 and TRBJ1-2; tentative D call: TRBD1 (5 bases). There are 16 residues in the CDR3. The germline CDR1 and CDR2 sequences are DFQATT and SNEGSKA (reference sequence). Trimming pared 0 bases from V and 0 bases from J, leaving 14 bases between. CDR3 in DNA: TGCAGTGCTAGAGATCCCAGGGCGAGTTCTAACTATGGCTACACCTTC. As protein: CSARDPRASSNYGYTF.

The chain links TRBV12-3 or TRBV12-4 to TRBJ1-2; 10 bases line up with TRBD1. The CDR3 has 16 amino acids. V shed 5 bases, J shed 4 bases, and the junction held 10 bases outside the gene matches. DNA of the CDR3: TGTGCCAGCAGTCCGGACAGGGGGTATGAGATCTATGGCTACACCTTC. Translating it yields CASSPDRGYEIYGYTF.

This clonotype was seen more than once but under ten times. J is TRBJ2-1 and V is TRBV7-2; the match to TRBD2 covers 7 bases. Germline V lookup: CDR1 SGHTA, CDR2 FQGNSA. The CDR3 has 15 residues. V dropped 4 bases and J dropped 0; count of bases not matched to a gene: 3. CDR3 residues: CASSSSGGSYNEQFF. CDR3 in DNA: TGTGCCAGCAGCTCCTCGGGGGGCTCCTACAATGAGCAGTTCTTC.

This clonotype was seen at least ten times. The chain recombines TRBV14 with TRBJ2-3, with D unclear. The CDR3 extends over 15 amino acids. Trimming shortened V by 5 bases and J by 7 bases, and 19 bases separated the two germline ends. The germline V gene encodes CDR1 SGHDN and CDR2 FVKESK. The CDR3: CASSVSPYGIHTQYF. CDR3 sequence (DNA): TGTGCCAGCAGCGTTAGCCCCTACGGAATCCATACGCAGTATTTT.

This clonotype was counted at least ten times. The chain couples TRBV5-1 to TRBJ2-1, with 14 nucleotides matching TRBD2. This CDR3 comprises 15 residues. Germline V gives CDR1 SGHRS, CDR2 YFSETQ. With 7 bases clipped from V and 5 bases from J, the junction kept 5 bases outside the gene matches. The CDR3 here is CASGGLAGAHNEQFF. CDR3 nucleotides: TGCGCCAGCGGGGGACTAGCGGGGGCTCACAATGAGCAGTTCTTC.

This clonotype was detected many times. The DNA for the CDR3 is TGTGCCAGCAGTTATCAGCGGGGGGGCTTCAGGGAGACCCAGTACTTC. Its protein product is CASSYQRGGFRETQYF. This chain links TRBV6-5 with TRBJ2-5; 10 positions agree with TRBD2. The length of the CDR3 is 16 residues. Per the germline V gene, CDR1 is MNHEY and CDR2 is SVGAGI. V lost 3 bases, J lost 5 bases, and 9 bases stayed unmatched.

J is TRBJ2-7 and V is TRBV12-3 or TRBV12-4; TRBD1 might be the D (5 bases). V lost 3 bases to trimming and J lost 4 bases, with 13 bases between them. The CDR3 sequence is 14 residues long. CDR3 loop: CASSLAGPAYEQYF. In nucleotides, the CDR3 is TGTGCCAGCAGTTTGGCAGGGCCCGCTTACGAGCAGTACTTC.